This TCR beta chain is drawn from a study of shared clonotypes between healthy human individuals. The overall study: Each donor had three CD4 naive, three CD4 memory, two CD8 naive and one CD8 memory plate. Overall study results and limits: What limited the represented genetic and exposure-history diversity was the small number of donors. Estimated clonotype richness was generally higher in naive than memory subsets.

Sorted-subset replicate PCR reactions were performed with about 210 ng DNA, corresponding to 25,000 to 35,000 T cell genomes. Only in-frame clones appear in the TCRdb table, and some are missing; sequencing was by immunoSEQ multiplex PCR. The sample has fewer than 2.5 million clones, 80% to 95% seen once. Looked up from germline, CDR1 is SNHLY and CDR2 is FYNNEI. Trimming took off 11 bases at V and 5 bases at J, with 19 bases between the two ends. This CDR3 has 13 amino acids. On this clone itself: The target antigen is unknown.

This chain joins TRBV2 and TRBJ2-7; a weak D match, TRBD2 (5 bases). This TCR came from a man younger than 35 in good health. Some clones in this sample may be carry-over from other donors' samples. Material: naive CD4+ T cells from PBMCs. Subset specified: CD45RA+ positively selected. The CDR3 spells CAGGRTAEDEQYF. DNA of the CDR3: TGTGCCGGAGGACGGACCGCCGAGGACGAGCAGTACTTC. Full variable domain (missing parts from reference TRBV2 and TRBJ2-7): EPEVTQTPSHQVTQMGQEVILRCVPISNHLYFYWYRQILGQKVEFLVSFYNNEISEKSEIFDDQFSVERPDGSNFTLKIRSTKLEDSAMYFCAGGRTAEDEQYFGPGTRLTVT.